This T cell receptor beta chain was retrieved from a study of cytomegalovirus exposure and HLA in healthy donors. Study-wide findings and caveats: In a later analysis, common viral pathogens appeared linked to several of the most significant clusters.

The PCR made use of 60 Vbeta and 13 Jbeta primers. In the source study's methods: Tens of millions of unique TCR beta chains, roughly 10 million shared, were counted in a later analysis. The assay was immunoSEQ multiplex PCR, and TCRdb's table has in-frame clones only and misses some. That table furnishes V, J and clone size, whereas the DNA furnished D and trimming. Altogether roughly 150,000 clones are present, 70% to 80% being singletons, with the ten largest covering approximately 1%. A note on this clone: Its antigen remains unknown.

Trimming cost V 2 bases and J 5 bases, with 7 bases left between them. CDR3 length equals 12 residues. Germline assignment: CDR1 LNHDA and CDR2 SQIVND (reference sequence). Sequencing was done on a sample of PBMCs. The clonotype comes from a woman in her thirties or forties in good health and CMV-seronegative. The chain links TRBV19 to TRBJ2-7; D gene ambiguous. The CDR3 loop reads CASSIFPNEQYF. The CDR3, as DNA: TGTGCCAGTAGTATATTTCCCAACGAGCAGTACTTC.